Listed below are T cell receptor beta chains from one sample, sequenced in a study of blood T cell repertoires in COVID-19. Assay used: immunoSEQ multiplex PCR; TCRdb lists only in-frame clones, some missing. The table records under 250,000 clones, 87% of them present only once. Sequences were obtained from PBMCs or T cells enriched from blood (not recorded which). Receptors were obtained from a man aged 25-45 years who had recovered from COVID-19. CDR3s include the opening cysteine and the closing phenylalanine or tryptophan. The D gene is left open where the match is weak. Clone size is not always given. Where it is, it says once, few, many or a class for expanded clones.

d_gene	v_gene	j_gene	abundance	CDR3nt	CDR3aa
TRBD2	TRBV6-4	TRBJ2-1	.	TGTGCCAGCAGTGACTCGGTAGCGGGCCACAATGAGCAGTTCTTC	CASSDSVAGHNEQFF
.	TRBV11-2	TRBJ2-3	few	TGTGCCAGCAAGAGTAGCACAGATACGCAGTATTTT	CASKSSTDTQYF
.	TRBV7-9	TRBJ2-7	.	TGTGCCAGCAGCTTGGACATCATAGGACACGAGCAGTACTTC	CASSLDIIGHEQYF
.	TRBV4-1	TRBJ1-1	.	TGCGCCAGCAGCCAAGCCAGGGGCGTGACTGAAGCTTTCTTT	CASSQARGVTEAFF
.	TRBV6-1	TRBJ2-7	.	TGTGCCAGCAGTGAAACGCAGGGGTACGAGCAGTACTTC	CASSETQGYEQYF
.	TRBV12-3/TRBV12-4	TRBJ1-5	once	TGTGCCAGCAGTTTAAGCAGCAATCAGCCCCAGCATTTT	CASSLSSNQPQHF
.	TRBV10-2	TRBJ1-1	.	TGCGCCAGCAGCGGGAGGACTGTTGAAGCTTTCTTT	CASSGRTVEAFF
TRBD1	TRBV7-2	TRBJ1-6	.	TGTGCCAGCAGCAAGGGCGGGACAGGGGTAGAATCACCCCTCCACTTT	CASSKGGTGVESPLHF
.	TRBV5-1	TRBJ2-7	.	TGCGCCAGCAGCCTGGGGACATCTTTGGGGGAGCAGTACTTC	CASSLGTSLGEQYF
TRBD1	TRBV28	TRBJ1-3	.	TGTGCCAGCAGTCGGGACAGGGGGCGAGGATACACCATATATTTT	CASSRDRGRGYTIYF
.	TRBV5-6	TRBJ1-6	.	TGTGCCAGCAGCTCCCTCCGCCTACAGAGCTCCTATAATTCACCCCTCCACTTT	CASSSLRLQSSYNSPLHF
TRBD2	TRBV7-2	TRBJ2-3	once	TGTGCCAGCAGCTTATCTGGCGGGGGACGCACAGATACGCAGTATTTT	CASSLSGGGRTDTQYF
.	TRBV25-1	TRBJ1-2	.	TGTGCCAGCAGTGCAGGGGTCGATGGCTACACCTTC	CASSAGVDGYTF
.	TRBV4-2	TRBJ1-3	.	TGTGCCAGCAGCCAAGATCCCTCGAGAACTGGAAACACCATATATTTT	CASSQDPSRTGNTIYF
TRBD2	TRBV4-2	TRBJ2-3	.	TGTGCCAGCAGCCAAGATTTGGCTAGCGGGCGGTCAGATACGCAGTATTTT	CASSQDLASGRSDTQYF
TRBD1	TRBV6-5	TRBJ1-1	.	TGTGCCAGCAGTTACGACAGGACAGGGGCGGCCAAAGCTTTCTTT	CASSYDRTGAAKAFF
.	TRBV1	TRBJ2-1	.	TGCACCAGCAGCCAGGGGCAAGGTGGGAATGAGCAGTTCTTC	CTSSQGQGGNEQFF
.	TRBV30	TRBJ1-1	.	TGTGCCTTCGAGGGCACTGAAGCTTTCTTT	CAFEGTEAFF
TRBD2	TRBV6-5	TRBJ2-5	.	TGTGCCCTTGGGGGGGGAGCGGGGGTGTGGGCCCAGTACTTC	CALGGGAGVWAQYF
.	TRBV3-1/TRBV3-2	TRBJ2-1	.	TGTGCCAGCAGCCAAGATAATCAGGATGAGCAGTTCTTC	CASSQDNQDEQFF
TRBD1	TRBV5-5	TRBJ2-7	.	TGTGCCAGCAGCCTCCTGGGACAGGGGCTATCCTACGAGCAGTACTTC	CASSLLGQGLSYEQYF
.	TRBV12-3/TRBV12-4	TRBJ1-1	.	TGTGCCAGCAGCCTCGAGGCTACTGAAGCTTTCTTT	CASSLEATEAFF
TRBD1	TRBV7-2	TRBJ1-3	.	TGTGCCAGCAGATTCGACAGGGGGCCTGGAAACACCATATATTTT	CASRFDRGPGNTIYF
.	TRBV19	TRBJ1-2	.	TGTGCCAGTAGTATAGGGACAGCTTCGGGCACCTTC	CASSIGTASGTF
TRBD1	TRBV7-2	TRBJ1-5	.	TGTGCCAGCAGCGGCGGGACAGTCAATCAGCCCCAGCATTTT	CASSGGTVNQPQHF
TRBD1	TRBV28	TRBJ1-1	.	TGTGCCAGCAGTTTGGTAAGGGGGCAAATGAACACTGAAGCTTTCTTT	CASSLVRGQMNTEAFF
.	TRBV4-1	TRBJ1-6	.	TGCGCCAGCAGCCCGACTACCTTTGGGGTTGGGAATAGCTCACCCCTCCACTTT	CASSPTTFGVGNSSPLHF
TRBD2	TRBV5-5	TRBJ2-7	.	TGTGCCAGCAGCTTAAGGGGACTAGCGGGTGGCTACGAGCAGTACTTC	CASSLRGLAGGYEQYF
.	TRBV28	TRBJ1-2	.	TGTGCCAGCAGTGAGGGCGGCAGAGCCAACTCTAACTATGGCTACACCTTC	CASSEGGRANSNYGYTF
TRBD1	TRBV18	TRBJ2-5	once	TGTGCCAGCTCCGAGGGCAGGGGGCGAACAGAGACCCAGTACTTC	CASSEGRGRTETQYF
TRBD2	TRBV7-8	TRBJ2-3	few	TGTGCCAGCAGCTCCGTTAGCGGGAGCGGGGGAGATACGCAGTATTTT	CASSSVSGSGGDTQYF
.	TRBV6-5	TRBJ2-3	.	TGTGCCAGCAGTTCGCGGATCACGCGGGGAGATACGCAGTATTTT	CASSSRITRGDTQYF
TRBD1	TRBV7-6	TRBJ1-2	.	TGTGCCAGCAGCCCCGGACAGGGGTCGGGTGGCTACACCTTC	CASSPGQGSGGYTF
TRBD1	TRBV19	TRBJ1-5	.	TGTGCCAGTAGTCCGGACAGGGAGCAGCCCCAGCATTTT	CASSPDREQPQHF
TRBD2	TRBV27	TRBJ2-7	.	TGTGCCAGCAGTTTATTAAGCGGGAGGGGATCCGAGCAGTACTTC	CASSLLSGRGSEQYF
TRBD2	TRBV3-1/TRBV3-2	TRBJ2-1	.	TGTGCCAGCAGCCAACAGGTTAGCGGGAGCTCCTACAATGAGCAGTTCTTC	CASSQQVSGSSYNEQFF
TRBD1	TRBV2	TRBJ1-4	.	TGTGCCAGCAGTGTTGAATGGACAGGGTACTGTATTTTT	CASSVEWTGYCIF